These 4 T cell receptor beta chains came from one sample sequenced in a study of T cell changes during pregnancy in multiple sclerosis. Repertoires were generated with immunoSEQ multiplex PCR, while TCRdb's copy carries only in-frame clones and drops some. The table lists 65,000 to 85,000 clones, approximately 90% of them singletons. Specimen: peripheral blood, collected in the third trimester of pregnancy. The receptors stem from a female donor with multiple sclerosis, enrolled in a pregnancy study.

The J gene is TRBJ2-7, the V gene TRBV7-2, with TRBD2 matching 8 bases. Germline V gives CDR1 SGHTA, CDR2 FQGNSA. The CDR3 consists of 15 residues. V lost 1 base to trimming and J lost 3 bases; unmatched junction nucleotides: 5. CDR3 DNA sequence: TGTGCCAGCAGCTTAGTAGCGGGGCGTCGCTACGAGCAGTACTTC. Amino acids: CASSLVAGRRYEQYF.

V gene TRBV6-1 combines with J gene TRBJ1-5; TRBD1 is a possible D gene (5 bases). The germline V and J ends were trimmed by 2 bases and 11 bases, with 31 bases remaining between them. This CDR3 has 19 residues. The germline V gene encodes CDR1 MNHNS and CDR2 SASEGT. CDR3 loop: CASSELLSASGVGFTSQHF. The CDR3 DNA sequence: TGTGCCAGCAGTGAACTCCTCTCTGCCTCGGGGGTAGGTTTTACCTCCCAGCATTTT.

This sequence joins TRBV6-1 and TRBJ2-3; D is perhaps TRBD1 (6 bases). Trimming removed 8 bases at V and 1 base at J, with 10 bases between. The germline V gene encodes CDR1 MNHNS and CDR2 SASEGT. This CDR3 region has 13 residues. The CDR3 spells CASQPGGTDTQYF. In nucleotides, the CDR3 is TGTGCCAGCCAACCAGGGGGCACAGATACGCAGTATTTT.

The rearrangement links TRBV18 to TRBJ2-1; 14 bases fit TRBD2. Germline values: CDR1 KGHSH, CDR2 LQKENI. This CDR3 is built from 17 residues. The V gene end was trimmed by 4 bases and the J gene end by 3 bases; junction bases not matched to a gene: 5. CDR3 loop: CASSQRTSGGLYNEQFF. DNA for the CDR3: TGTGCCAGCTCACAAAGGACTAGCGGGGGGCTCTACAATGAGCAGTTCTTC.